Reported below is one T cell receptor (beta chain). Its antigen is unidentified. The CDR3 is made up of 17 amino acids. Germline loops: CDR1 LGHNA, CDR2 YSLEER. Between the trimmed V and J ends, which lost 3 bases and 2 bases, there was a span of 16 bases. MiXCR, run by TCRdb on the RT-PCR reads, gives a single entry per CDR3 protein. The sample lists hundreds of thousands of distinct CDR3 sequences; roughly 20% were seen once. These data come from a study of response to subunit inactivated influenza vaccine. Regarding the study as a whole: The authors offered the suggestion that each seasonal influenza vaccination recruits few new T cells.

The sample consisted of PBMCs from blood, taken 5 days after vaccination. The origin of this receptor is a man aged 50-60 years who received an inactivated influenza vaccine. This chain connects TRBV4-3 to TRBJ2-2; D remains unclear. As DNA, the CDR3 is TGCGCCAGCAGCCAGGAGTTCTCGGTACCAAACACCGGGGAGCTGTTTTTT. It translates to CASSQEFSVPNTGELFF.